This T cell receptor beta chain was identified in a study of CD8 T cells in ankylosing spondylitis. Overall study results and limits: Within peripheral blood, clones linked to disease were CD8+ and relatively rare. Within ankylosing spondylitis blood, a TCR beta motif made up of several highly homologous variants appeared to be characteristic.

Comments on this clonotype: Its specificity is not known.

Trimming cost V 4 bases and J 1 base; bases outside gene matches: 2. The CDR3 has 15 residues. CDR1 is SGHRS and CDR2 is YFSETQ in the germline V gene. Preparation of TCR beta libraries was done by quantitative 5'-RACE with molecular barcodes. TCRdb re-called the 5' RACE reads through MiXCR, storing one row per CDR3 protein. Of 200,000 to 250,000 distinct CDR3 sequences in the sample, more than 9% were seen once. This clonotype originated in a male donor with ankylosing spondylitis or in good health (not recorded which). The specimen sequenced was blood, either unsorted or a sorted T cell fraction (not recorded which). The chain carries TRBV5-1 and TRBJ2-2, with TRBD2 matching 9 bases. CDR3 DNA sequence: TGCGCCAGCAGCGCAGCGGGGGGGAACACCGGGGAGCTGTTTTTT. Residues: CASSAAGGNTGELFF.